A single sample is the source of the 23 T cell receptor beta chains below, sequenced in a study of CD8+ T cells in alopecia areata. Treatment here: oral pan-JAK inhibitor, 5-10 mg twice daily. In each case, RNA was isolated and then reverse transcribed into cDNA as the sequencing template. Data came from immunoSEQ multiplex PCR; TCRdb stores just in-frame clones and leaves some out. This table holds about 210,000 clones, about 64% found once. This specimen was CD4+ T cells sorted from blood, taken at week 4, from a patient treated with tofacitinib. Receptor source: a human donor with alopecia areata.

The DNA for the CDR3 is TGTGCCAGTAGTCCAGAGAGCTCCTACAATGAGCAGTTCTTC. Amino acids: CASSPESSYNEQFF. The J gene is TRBJ2-1, the V gene TRBV19; D unresolved. The CDR3 has 14 amino acids. V was shortened by 5 bases and J by 0 bases, with 8 bases between the two germline ends. Germline V gene data show CDR1 as LNHDA and CDR2 as SQIVND (reference sequence).

For this clone: This sample also contains other DNA sequences that code for the same CDR3. The chain has TRBV7-9 and TRBJ1-1; D remains unclear. V lost 1 base to trimming and J lost 1 base, with 4 bases between them. The CDR3 extends over 13 amino acids. Looked up from germline, CDR1 is SEHNR and CDR2 is FQNEAQ (reference sequence). The CDR3 is CASSLVGNTEAFF. The CDR3 DNA is TGTGCCAGCAGCTTAGTCGGGAACACTGAAGCTTTCTTT.

This clone turned up a few times. The chain couples TRBV27 to TRBJ1-6; D not resolved. V was clipped by 4 bases and J by 4 bases, with 8 bases between them. Germline V gene data show CDR1 as MNHEY and CDR2 as SMNVEV (reference sequence). There are 14 residues in the CDR3. The CDR3 coding sequence is TGTGCCAGCAGTTCAACAGATTATAATTCACCCCTCCACTTT. As protein: CASSSTDYNSPLHF.

The chain carries TRBV12-5 and TRBJ2-1, with D possibly being TRBD1 or TRBD2 (6 bases each). The germline V gene encodes CDR1 LGHNT and CDR2 FRNRAP. The CDR3 has 15 residues. Trimming left V 6 bases short and J 2 bases short, with 14 bases between. CDR3 region: CASGTGASTYNEQFF. Here the CDR3 DNA reads TGTGCTAGTGGGACGGGGGCCTCAACCTACAATGAGCAGTTCTTC.

This chain uses TRBV2 with TRBJ1-6; possibly TRBD1 for D (5 bases). Germline V gene sequence: CDR1 SNHLY, CDR2 FYNNEI. This CDR3 has 15 residues. Trimming pared 5 bases from V and 0 bases from J, leaving 8 bases between. The CDR3 spells CASSRDGSYNSPLHF. CDR3 DNA sequence: TGTGCCAGCAGTAGGGACGGCTCCTATAATTCACCCCTCCACTTT.

V and J are TRBV11-2 and TRBJ2-4; 10 bases align to TRBD1. Germline values: CDR1 SGHAT, CDR2 FQNNGV. The CDR3 sequence is 18 residues long. The V gene end was trimmed by 5 bases and the J gene end by 0 bases; junction bases not matched to a gene: 10. In DNA, the CDR3 is TGTGCCAGCAGCACTACCGGGACAGGGGTGATAGCCAAAAACATTCAGTACTTC. Protein: CASSTTGTGVIAKNIQYF.

The J gene is TRBJ1-2, the V gene TRBV19; D is uncertain. The CDR3 covers 13 residues. V was cut by 5 bases and J by 2 bases, with 9 bases left in between. Germline V lookup: CDR1 LNHDA, CDR2 SQIVND (reference sequence). The CDR3 region is CASSHTRNYGYTF. The CDR3 DNA reads TGTGCCAGTAGTCACACCCGGAACTATGGCTACACCTTC.

Only a few counts were recorded for this clone. V is TRBV15 and J is TRBJ2-3, with D perhaps TRBD2 (7 bases). Germline CDR1 LNHNV, CDR2 YYDKDF (reference sequence). CDR3 length equals 15 residues. V lost 1 base, J lost 3 bases, and 11 bases lay in between. As DNA, the CDR3 is TGTGCCACCAGCAGAGGGGGGGGCCTAACAGATACGCAGTATTTT. This gives the protein CATSRGGGLTDTQYF.

This chain joins TRBV29-1 and TRBJ1-5; no clear D. CDR3 size: 13 residues. Trimming cost V 5 bases and J 1 base, with 9 bases left between them. Germline CDR1 reads SQVTM; CDR2 reads ANQGSEA. The CDR3 sequence: CSVLMGSNQPQHF. In DNA form, the CDR3 reads TGCAGCGTTCTCATGGGGAGCAATCAGCCCCAGCATTTT.

The chain joins TRBV6-6 to TRBJ1-1; tentative D call: TRBD1 (5 bases). CDR3 length: 11 amino acids. Between the trimmed V and J ends, which lost 4 bases and 8 bases, there was a span of 8 bases. Germline V gene data show CDR1 as MNHNY and CDR2 as SVGAGI (reference sequence). This CDR3 reads CASSLDKEAFF. In DNA form, the CDR3 reads TGTGCCAGCAGTTTGGACAAAGAAGCTTTCTTT.

The chain employs TRBV2 and TRBJ1-5; D is ambiguous. Per germline, CDR1 SNHLY and CDR2 FYNNEI. Deletions cut 2 bases from V and 9 bases from J, with 14 bases between. The CDR3 is 14 residues long. The CDR3 loop reads CASSELEGPGPQHF. CDR3 nucleotides: TGTGCCAGCAGTGAACTCGAGGGTCCCGGGCCCCAGCATTTT.

Here the CDR3 DNA reads TGCGCCAGCAGACTCGAGGGAGGGGAGACCCAGTACTTC. Residues: CASRLEGGETQYF. The chain has TRBV5-1 and TRBJ2-5; TRBD2 aligns across 7 bases. The CDR3 covers 13 residues. Germline V gives CDR1 SGHRS, CDR2 YFSETQ. V dropped 5 bases and J dropped 5; count of bases not matched to a gene: 6. Full variable domain (remainder filled in from reference TRBV5-1 and TRBJ2-5): KAGVTQTPRYLIKTRGQQVTLSCSPISGHRSVSWYQQTPGQGLQFLFEYFSETQRNKGNFPGRFSGRQFSNSRSEMNVSTLELGDSALYLCASRLEGGETQYFGPGTRLLVL.

This chain links TRBV18 with TRBJ1-1, with 9 bases lining up with TRBD1. Germline CDR1 KGHSH, CDR2 LQKENI. Losses at the gene ends were 1 base for V and 4 bases for J; bases not matched to a gene: 10. This CDR3 spans 17 amino acids. Written as DNA, the CDR3 is TGTGCCAGCTCACCACAATGGCAGGGACAGGGAGGCACTGAAGCTTTCTTT. Residues: CASSPQWQGQGGTEAFF.

This clone was detected a few times. This chain links TRBV7-9 with TRBJ2-3; 7 positions agree with TRBD1. CDR3 length equals 15 residues. V was clipped by 5 bases and J by 0 bases; unmatched bases: 5. Germline lookup yields CDR1 SEHNR and CDR2 FQNEAQ (reference sequence). The CDR3 here is CASSLGTASTDTQYF. CDR3 sequence (DNA): TGTGCCAGCAGCCTCGGGACAGCTAGCACAGATACGCAGTATTTT.

This clone was recorded a few times. V is TRBV15 and J is TRBJ1-6; D is unresolved. Germline CDR1 reads LNHNV; CDR2 reads YYDKDF (reference sequence). V was shortened by 0 bases and J by 8 bases, with 8 bases between the two germline ends. The CDR3 is 14 residues long. The CDR3 nucleotides read TGTGCCACCAGCAGAGAACAGCCGGATTCACCCCTCCACTTT. It specifies CATSREQPDSPLHF.

This rearrangement joins TRBV7-9 to TRBJ1-2, with TRBD1 as a possible D gene (5 bases). V lost 3 bases and J lost 8, with 13 bases in between. From germline, CDR1 is SEHNR and CDR2 FQNEAQ (reference sequence). The CDR3 contains 13 residues. CDR3 nucleotide sequence: TGTGCCAGCAGCTTGGGGCCTCCTTGGGGCTACACCTTC. Translation gives CASSLGPPWGYTF.

The chain uses TRBV2 and TRBJ1-1, with D maybe TRBD1 (6 bases). This CDR3 spans 15 amino acids. Germline CDR1 is SNHLY and CDR2 is FYNNEI. V lost 3 bases and J lost 4, with 15 bases in between. Here the CDR3 DNA reads TGTGCCAGCAGTGACCTCGGGGGGGCCGGCACTGAAGCTTTCTTT. This codes for CASSDLGGAGTEAFF.

The V gene is TRBV4-3, the J gene TRBJ1-5, with TRBD1 as a possible D gene (5 bases). CDR1 and CDR2 (germline): LGHNA, YSLEER. This CDR3 has 17 amino acids. V was pared by 0 bases and J by 1 base, with 13 bases between. The CDR3 DNA follows: TGCGCCAGCAGCCAAGATCCCCAGGGTGGGAGCAATCAGCCCCAGCATTTT. As protein: CASSQDPQGGSNQPQHF.

The V and J genes are TRBV4-1 and TRBJ2-5; 7 nucleotides agree with TRBD2. The length of the CDR3 is 15 residues. V lost 3 bases and J lost 1; bases outside the gene matches: 5. Germline lookup yields CDR1 MGHRA and CDR2 YSYEKL. The CDR3 DNA sequence: TGCGCCAGCAGCCAGGGGGGGATGCCCCAAGAGACCCAGTACTTC. This encodes CASSQGGMPQETQYF.

This clone turned up a few times. CDR3 amino acids: CASSYSTGEDGYTF. The CDR3 nucleotides are TGTGCCAGCAGTTACTCGACAGGGGAAGATGGCTACACCTTC. The chain joins TRBV6-5 to TRBJ1-2; 8 bases are a match to TRBD1. This CDR3 is built from 14 residues. Germline lookup yields CDR1 MNHEY and CDR2 SVGAGI. V gave up 0 bases and J gave up 6 bases; unmatched junction bases: 3.

CDR3 in amino acids: CASSQGSEAFF. For the CDR3, the DNA is TGCGCCAGCAGCCAGGGGTCTGAAGCTTTCTTT. This chain joins TRBV4-3 and TRBJ1-1, with D unresolved. The germline V and J ends were trimmed by 3 bases and 6 bases, with 5 bases remaining between them. Germline CDR1 is LGHNA and CDR2 is YSLEER. The CDR3 extends over 11 amino acids.

With respect to this clone: The same CDR3 also results from other DNA sequences found in this sample. The V and J genes are TRBV19 and TRBJ1-1; D may be TRBD1 (5 bases). CDR3 length equals 13 residues. Trimming took off 5 bases at V and 1 base at J, with 8 bases between the two ends. Germline CDR1 reads LNHDA; CDR2 reads SQIVND (reference sequence). CDR3 amino acids: CASSRGGNTEAFF. The CDR3 nucleotides read TGTGCCAGTAGTCGGGGGGGGAACACTGAAGCTTTCTTT.

The gene calls are TRBV29-1 and TRBJ1-4; 7 bases align to TRBD1. The length of the CDR3 is 13 residues. With V trimmed by 3 bases and J by 7 bases, 5 bases remained unmatched. Germline CDR1 reads SQVTM; CDR2 reads ANQGSEA. CDR3 DNA: TGCAGCGTTGAGATCAGGGGGAGTGAAAAACTGTTTTTT. Encoded protein: CSVEIRGSEKLFF.